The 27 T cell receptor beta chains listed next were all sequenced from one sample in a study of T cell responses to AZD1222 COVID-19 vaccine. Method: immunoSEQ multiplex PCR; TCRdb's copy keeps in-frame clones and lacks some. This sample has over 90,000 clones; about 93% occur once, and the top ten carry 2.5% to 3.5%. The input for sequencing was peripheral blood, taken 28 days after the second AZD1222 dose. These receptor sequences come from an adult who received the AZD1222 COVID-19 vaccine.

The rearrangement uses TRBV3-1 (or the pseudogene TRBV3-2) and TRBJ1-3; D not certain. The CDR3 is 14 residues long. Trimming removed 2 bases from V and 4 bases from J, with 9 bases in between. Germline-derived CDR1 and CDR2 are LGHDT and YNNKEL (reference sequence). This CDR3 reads CASSQPGLGNTIYF. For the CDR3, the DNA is TGTGCCAGCAGCCAACCGGGCTTAGGAAACACCATATATTTT.

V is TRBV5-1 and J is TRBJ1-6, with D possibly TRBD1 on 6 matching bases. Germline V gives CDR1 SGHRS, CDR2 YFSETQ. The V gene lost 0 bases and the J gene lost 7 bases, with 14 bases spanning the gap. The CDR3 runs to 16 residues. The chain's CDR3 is CASSLDGGRGNSPLHF. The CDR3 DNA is TGCGCCAGCAGCTTGGATGGGGGTAGGGGGAATTCACCCCTCCACTTT.

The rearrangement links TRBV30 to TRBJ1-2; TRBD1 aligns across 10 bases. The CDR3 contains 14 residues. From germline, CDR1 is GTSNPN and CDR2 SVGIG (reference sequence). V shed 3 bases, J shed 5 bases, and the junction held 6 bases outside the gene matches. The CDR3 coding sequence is TGTGCCTGGAGAGACAGGGGGCTTGGATATGGCTACACCTTC. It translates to CAWRDRGLGYGYTF.

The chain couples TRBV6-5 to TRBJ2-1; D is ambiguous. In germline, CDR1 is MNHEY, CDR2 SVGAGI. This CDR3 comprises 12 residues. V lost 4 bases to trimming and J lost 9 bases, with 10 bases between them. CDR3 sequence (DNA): TGTGCCAGCAGTTCCAGCCCGCGTGAGCAGTTCTTC. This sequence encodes CASSSSPREQFF.

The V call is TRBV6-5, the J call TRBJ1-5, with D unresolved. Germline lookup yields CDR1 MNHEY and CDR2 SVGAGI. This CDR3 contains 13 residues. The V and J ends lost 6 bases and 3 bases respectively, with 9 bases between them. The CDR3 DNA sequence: TGTGCCAGCAGCCGCGTCCTCAATCAGCCCCAGCATTTT. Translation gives CASSRVLNQPQHF.

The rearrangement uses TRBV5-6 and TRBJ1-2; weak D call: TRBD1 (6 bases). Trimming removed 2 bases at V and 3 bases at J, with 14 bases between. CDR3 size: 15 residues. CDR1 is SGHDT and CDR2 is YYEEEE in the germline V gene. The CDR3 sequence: CASSFGAGDHYGYTF. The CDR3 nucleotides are TGTGCCAGCAGCTTTGGGGCAGGGGATCACTATGGCTACACCTTC.

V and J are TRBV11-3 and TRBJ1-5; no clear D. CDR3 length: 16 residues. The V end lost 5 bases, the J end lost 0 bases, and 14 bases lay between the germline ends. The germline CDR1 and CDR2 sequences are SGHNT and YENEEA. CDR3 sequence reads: CASSMWRDGSNQPQHF. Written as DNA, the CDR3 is TGTGCCAGCAGCATGTGGCGAGACGGTAGCAATCAGCCCCAGCATTTT.

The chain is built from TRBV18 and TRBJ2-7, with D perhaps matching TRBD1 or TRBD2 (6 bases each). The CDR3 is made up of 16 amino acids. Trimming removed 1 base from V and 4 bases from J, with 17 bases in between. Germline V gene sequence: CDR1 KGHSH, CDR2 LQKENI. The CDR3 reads CASSPQRGGNSYEQYF. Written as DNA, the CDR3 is TGTGCCAGCTCACCACAGAGAGGGGGGAATTCTTACGAGCAGTACTTC.

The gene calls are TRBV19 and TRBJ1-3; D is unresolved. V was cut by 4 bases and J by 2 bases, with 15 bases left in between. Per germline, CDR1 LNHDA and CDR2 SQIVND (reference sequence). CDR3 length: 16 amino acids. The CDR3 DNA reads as TGTGCCAGTAGTAGGCAGGCTGGCATTCCTGGAAACACCATATATTTT. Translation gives CASSRQAGIPGNTIYF.

The CDR3 nucleotides read TGTGCCAGCAGTTCAGGAGCCTATCGTAAAAACATTCAGTACTTC. Its translation is CASSSGAYRKNIQYF. This sequence joins TRBV28 and TRBJ2-4; D is unresolved. V lost 4 bases and J lost 4, with 14 bases in between. Germline V gives CDR1 MDHEN, CDR2 SYDVKM. The CDR3 has 15 amino acids.

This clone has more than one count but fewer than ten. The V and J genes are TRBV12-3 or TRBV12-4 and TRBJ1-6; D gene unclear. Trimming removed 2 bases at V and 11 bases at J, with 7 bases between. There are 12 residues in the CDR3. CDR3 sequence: CASSLSETPLHF. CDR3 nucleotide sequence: TGTGCCAGCAGTTTATCCGAGACACCCCTCCACTTT.

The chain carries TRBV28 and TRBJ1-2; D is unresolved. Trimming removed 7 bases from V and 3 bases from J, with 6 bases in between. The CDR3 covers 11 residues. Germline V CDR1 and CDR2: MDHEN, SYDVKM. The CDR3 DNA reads TGTGCCAGCAAAACGGACTATGGCTACACCTTC. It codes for CASKTDYGYTF.

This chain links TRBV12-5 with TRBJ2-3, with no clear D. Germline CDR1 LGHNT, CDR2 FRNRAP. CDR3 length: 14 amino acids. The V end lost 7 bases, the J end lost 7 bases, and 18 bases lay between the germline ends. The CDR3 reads CASAFDLEDYTQYF. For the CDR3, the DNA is TGTGCTAGTGCCTTCGACTTGGAAGATTATACGCAGTATTTT.

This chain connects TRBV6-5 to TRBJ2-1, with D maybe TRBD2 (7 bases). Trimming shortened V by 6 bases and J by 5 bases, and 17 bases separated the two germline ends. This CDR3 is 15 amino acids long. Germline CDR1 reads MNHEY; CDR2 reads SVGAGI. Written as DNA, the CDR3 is TGTGCCAGCAGACAACAAGGGGGGGATAACAATGAGCAGTTCTTC. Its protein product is CASRQQGGDNNEQFF.

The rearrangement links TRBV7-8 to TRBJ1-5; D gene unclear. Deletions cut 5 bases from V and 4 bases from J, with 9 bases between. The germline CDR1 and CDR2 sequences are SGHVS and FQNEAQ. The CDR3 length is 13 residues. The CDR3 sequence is CASSHLGNQPQHF. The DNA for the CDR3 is TGTGCCAGCAGCCATCTGGGAAATCAGCCCCAGCATTTT. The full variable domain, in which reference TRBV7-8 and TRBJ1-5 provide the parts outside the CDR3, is GAGVSQSPRYKVAKRGQDVALRCDPISGHVSLFWYQQALGQGPEFLTYFQNEAQLDKSGLPSDRFFAERPEGSVSTLKIQRTQQEDSAVYLCASSHLGNQPQHFGDGTRLSIL.

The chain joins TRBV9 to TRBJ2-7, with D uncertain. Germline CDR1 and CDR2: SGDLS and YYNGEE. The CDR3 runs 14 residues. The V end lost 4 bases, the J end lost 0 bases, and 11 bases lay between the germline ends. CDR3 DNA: TGTGCCAGCAGCATAGGCCCCAGCTCCTACGAGCAGTACTTC. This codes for CASSIGPSSYEQYF.

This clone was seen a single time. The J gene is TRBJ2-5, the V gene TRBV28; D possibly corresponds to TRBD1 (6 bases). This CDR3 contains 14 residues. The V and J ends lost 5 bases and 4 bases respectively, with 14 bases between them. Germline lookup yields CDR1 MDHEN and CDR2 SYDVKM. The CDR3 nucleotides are TGTGCCAGCAGTGAACCACAGGGTGGAGAGACCCAGTACTTC. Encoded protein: CASSEPQGGETQYF. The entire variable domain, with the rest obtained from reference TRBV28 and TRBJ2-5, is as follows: DVKVTQSSRYLVKRTGEKVFLECVQDMDHENMFWYRQDPGLGLRLIYFSYDVKMKEKGDIPEGYSVSREKKERFSLILESASTNQTSMYLCASSEPQGGETQYFGPGTRLLVL.

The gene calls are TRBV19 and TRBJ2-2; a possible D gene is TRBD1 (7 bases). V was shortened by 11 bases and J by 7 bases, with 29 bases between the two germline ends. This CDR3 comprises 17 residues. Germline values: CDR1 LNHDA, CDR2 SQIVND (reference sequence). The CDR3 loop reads CACTRDSRSQGGGELFF. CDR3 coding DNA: TGTGCCTGCACCCGGGACAGCAGATCGCAGGGGGGCGGGGAGCTGTTTTTT.

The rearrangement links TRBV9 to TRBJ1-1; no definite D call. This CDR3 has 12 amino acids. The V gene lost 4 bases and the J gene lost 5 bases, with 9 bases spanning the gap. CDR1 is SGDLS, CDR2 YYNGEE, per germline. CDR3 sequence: CASSSGVTEAFF. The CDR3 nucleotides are TGTGCCAGCAGCTCCGGGGTTACTGAAGCTTTCTTT.

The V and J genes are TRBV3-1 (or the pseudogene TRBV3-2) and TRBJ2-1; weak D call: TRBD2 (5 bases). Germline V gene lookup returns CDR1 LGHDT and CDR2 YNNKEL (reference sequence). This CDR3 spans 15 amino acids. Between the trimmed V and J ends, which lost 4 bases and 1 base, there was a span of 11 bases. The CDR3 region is CASSLRRGSYNEQFF. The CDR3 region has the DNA TGTGCCAGCAGCCTCCGTCGGGGATCCTACAATGAGCAGTTCTTC.

The CDR3 spells CASSLASGGSTDTQYF. CDR3 nucleotide sequence: TGTGCCAGCAGCCTCGCCAGCGGGGGGAGCACAGATACGCAGTATTTT. The chain employs TRBV7-2 and TRBJ2-3; TRBD2 matches 9 bases. CDR1 SGHTA and CDR2 FQGNSA come from the germline V gene. V lost 5 bases and J lost 0; bases outside the gene matches: 6. The CDR3 runs 16 residues.

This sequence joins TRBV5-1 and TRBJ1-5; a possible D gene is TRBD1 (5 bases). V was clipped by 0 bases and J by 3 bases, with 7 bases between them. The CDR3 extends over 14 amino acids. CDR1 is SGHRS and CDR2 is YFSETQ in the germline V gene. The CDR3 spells CASSLEGNNQPQHF. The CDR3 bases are TGCGCCAGCAGCTTGGAGGGGAACAATCAGCCCCAGCATTTT.

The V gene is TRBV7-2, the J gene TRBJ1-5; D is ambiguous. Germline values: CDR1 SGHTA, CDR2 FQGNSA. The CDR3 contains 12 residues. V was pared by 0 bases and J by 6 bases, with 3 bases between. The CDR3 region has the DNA TGTGCCAGCAGCTTAGCAGGTCAGCCCCAGCATTTT. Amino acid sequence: CASSLAGQPQHF.

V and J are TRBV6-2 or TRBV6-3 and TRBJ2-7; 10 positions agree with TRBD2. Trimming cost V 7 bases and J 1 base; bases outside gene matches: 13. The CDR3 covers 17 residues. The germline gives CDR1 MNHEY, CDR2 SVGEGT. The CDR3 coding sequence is TGTGCCAGCACCCCCTCACCCCTAGCGGGGGAATCCTACGAGCAGTACTTC. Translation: CASTPSPLAGESYEQYF.

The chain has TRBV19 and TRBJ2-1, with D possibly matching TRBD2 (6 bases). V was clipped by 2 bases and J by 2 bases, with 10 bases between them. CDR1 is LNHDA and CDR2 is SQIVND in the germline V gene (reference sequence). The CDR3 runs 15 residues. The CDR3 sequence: CASSISGEAYNEQFF. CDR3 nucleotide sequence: TGTGCCAGTAGTATATCGGGAGAAGCCTACAATGAGCAGTTCTTC.

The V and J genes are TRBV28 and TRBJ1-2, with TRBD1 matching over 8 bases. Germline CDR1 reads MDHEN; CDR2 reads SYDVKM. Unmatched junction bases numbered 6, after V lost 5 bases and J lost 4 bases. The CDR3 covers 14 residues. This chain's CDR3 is CASSLDRGGYGYTF. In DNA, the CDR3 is TGTGCCAGCAGTCTTGACAGGGGTGGCTATGGCTACACCTTC.

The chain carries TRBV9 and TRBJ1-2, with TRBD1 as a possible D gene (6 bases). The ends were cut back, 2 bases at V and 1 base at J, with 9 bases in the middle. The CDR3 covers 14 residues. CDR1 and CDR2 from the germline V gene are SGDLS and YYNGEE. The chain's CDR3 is CASSVTGNNYGYTF. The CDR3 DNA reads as TGTGCCAGCAGCGTTACAGGGAATAACTATGGCTACACCTTC.